The clone carrying this TCR beta chain was picked up a small number of times. The CDR3 is made up of 14 amino acids. Germline CDR1 and CDR2: SGHTA and FQGNSA. The V gene end was trimmed by 4 bases and the J gene end by 2 bases; junction bases not matched to a gene: 4. The data were taken from a study of T-cell reconstitution after alpha-beta-depleted transplantation in children. Preparation of the TCRbeta library involved a method that used unique molecular identifiers. From the PCR reads, TCRdb called clonotypes with MiXCR, one entry per CDR3 protein. The repertoire has about a million distinct CDR3 sequences, under 30% of them found once; the top ten carry approximately 30%.

This TCR came from a boy in the first two years of life who had a stem cell transplant for SCID, so the T cells may come from the graft donor. The V and J genes are TRBV7-2 and TRBJ2-5, with 7 nucleotides matching TRBD1. The sequenced sample was PBMCs, mostly from graft donor cells, obtained 360 days after TCRalphabeta/CD19-depleted stem cell transplant. In DNA, the CDR3 is TGTGCCAGCAGCTCCCTACAGGGGCAAGAGACCCAGTACTTC. Its protein is CASSSLQGQETQYF. The full variable domain, completed using reference TRBV7-2 and TRBJ2-5, is GAGVSQSPSNKVTEKGKDVELRCDPISGHTALYWYRQSLGQGLEFLIYFQGNSAPDKSGLPSDRFSAERTGGSVSTLTIQRTQQEDSAVYLCASSSLQGQETQYFGPGTRLLVL.